The rows below give T cell receptor beta chains drawn from one sample of a study of cytomegalovirus exposure and HLA in healthy donors. The repertoire was sequenced with immunoSEQ multiplex PCR; TCRdb's copy has only in-frame clones and lacks some. Of around 150,000 clones listed, roughly nine tenths are singletons. Sequencing was carried out using PBMCs. These receptors all stem from a woman between 18 and 29 years old in good health and CMV-seropositive. Each CDR3 is given with its conserved first and last residue. D genes are given only for firm matches. Expanded clones are given a class, and other clones once, few, many or no size at all.

-	TRBV2	-	TRBJ2-7	TGTGCCAGCAGCCAGACAGGCACCCCCACCTACGAGCAGTACTTC	CASSQTGTPTYEQYF
-	TRBV29-1	TRBD1	TRBJ1-5	TGCAGCGTGAGACAGGGCCCCAATCAGCCCCAGCATTTT	CSVRQGPNQPQHF
-	TRBV5-6	TRBD2	TRBJ2-5	TGTGCCAGCAGCTTGATCGCCGGACTAGCAAGAGGGGAGACCCAGTACTTC	CASSLIAGLARGETQYF
many	TRBV7-2	-	TRBJ2-3	TGTGCCAGCAGTTCCGGGACTAGCACAGATACGCAGTATTTT	CASSSGTSTDTQYF
-	TRBV9	-	TRBJ1-2	TGTGCCAGCAGCGTAGATGAGGGATCCTATGGCTACACCTTC	CASSVDEGSYGYTF
-	TRBV27	-	TRBJ2-7	TGTGCCAGGGGCTGGCCATTAATGTCGTACGAGCAGTACTTC	CARGWPLMSYEQYF
-	TRBV5-1	-	TRBJ2-3	TGCGCCAGCAGCTTGACGGGCACAGATACGCAGTATTTT	CASSLTGTDTQYF
-	TRBV9	-	TRBJ2-3	TGTGCCAGCAGCGAGGACAGAAGCACAGATACGCAGTATTTT	CASSEDRSTDTQYF
-	TRBV30	TRBD1	TRBJ1-3	TGTGCCTGGAGTGGACTGGCAGGGGGACTTATCTCTGGAAACACCATATATTTT	CAWSGLAGGLISGNTIYF
-	TRBV5-6	-	TRBJ1-4	TGTGCCAGCAGCCTAGGTTTGAGGTTCGATGAAAAACTGTTTTTT	CASSLGLRFDEKLFF
-	TRBV28	-	TRBJ1-2	TGTGCCAGCAGTTTCTTCCCAGGGGAGGGCTATGGCTACACCTTC	CASSFFPGEGYGYTF
-	TRBV19	-	TRBJ1-4	TGTGCCAGTAGTATACCCTGGACGGGGGGGACTAATGAAAAACTGTTTTTT	CASSIPWTGGTNEKLFF
-	TRBV4-1	TRBD2	TRBJ2-1	TGCGCCAGCAGCCGCCCTGATTTTGCGGGAGGGAAATACAATGAGCAGTTCTTC	CASSRPDFAGGKYNEQFF
-	TRBV28	-	TRBJ2-7	TGTGCCACTAGGAAACTAAACTACGAGCAGTACTTC	CATRKLNYEQYF
-	TRBV7-3	-	TRBJ2-5	TGTGCCAGCAGCCAAGGGGGGAGGGTCCAAGAGACCCAGTACTTC	CASSQGGRVQETQYF
-	TRBV19	TRBD2	TRBJ2-1	TGTGCCAGTAGCCTGGGGACTAGTCAGTTCTTC	CASSLGTSQFF
-	TRBV28	TRBD1	TRBJ2-7	TGTGCCAGCAGCCTCCCCGGGACAGTTTTGTACGAGCAGTACTTC	CASSLPGTVLYEQYF
once	TRBV11-2	TRBD1	TRBJ1-1	TGTGCCAGCAGCTTCGGGGACAGGGGTTTCAACACTGAAGCTTTCTTT	CASSFGDRGFNTEAFF
-	TRBV7-3	TRBD1	TRBJ2-2	TGTGCCAGCAGCTCTGGGACAGCGACGAACACCGGGGAGCTGTTTTTT	CASSSGTATNTGELFF
-	TRBV2	TRBD1	TRBJ2-2	TGTGCCAGCAGGGGACAGGGTACCACCGGGGAGCTGTTTTTT	CASRGQGTTGELFF
-	TRBV6-5	TRBD2	TRBJ2-7	TGTGCCAGCAGGCGCCCGAGTAGCGGGGGCGACGAGCAGTACTTC	CASRRPSSGGDEQYF
-	TRBV30	TRBD2	TRBJ2-7	TGTGCCTGGAGTCCAATAATAGCGGGAGTGAGAGAGCAGTACTTC	CAWSPIIAGVREQYF
-	TRBV28	-	TRBJ2-7	TGTGCCAGCAGACACACCTACGAGCAGTACTTC	CASRHTYEQYF
-	TRBV12-5	-	TRBJ2-1	TGTGCTAGTGGTTTCCCGAGTGGTGTCAATGAGCAGTTCTTC	CASGFPSGVNEQFF
-	TRBV10-1	-	TRBJ1-5	TGCGCCAGCAGTGAGGGTCCAGGCAATCAGCCCCAGCATTTT	CASSEGPGNQPQHF
few	TRBV6-1	TRBD2	TRBJ2-1	TGTGCCAGCAGTGAAGCGCGAGCGGGAGGGAATGAGCAGTTCTTC	CASSEARAGGNEQFF
-	TRBV27	TRBD2	TRBJ2-1	TGTGCCAGCAGTCCCCTGGGGACTAGCGGGAGTATGCATGAGCAGTTCTTC	CASSPLGTSGSMHEQFF
-	TRBV21-1	-	TRBJ2-7	TGTGCCAGCAGCAACAAGGACAGTCGTGGGCAGTACTTC	CASSNKDSRGQYF
-	TRBV6-1	-	TRBJ1-5	TGTGCCAGCAGTAGCGATTTACGTAGCAATCAGCCCCAGCATTTT	CASSSDLRSNQPQHF
-	TRBV28	-	TRBJ2-5	TGTGCCAGCAGCCCAAATCAGGTTGCGGAGACCCAGTACTTC	CASSPNQVAETQYF
-	TRBV27	-	TRBJ2-1	TGTGCCAGCAGTTTATCCTCGGGAAATACCTACAATGAGCAGTTCTTC	CASSLSSGNTYNEQFF
-	TRBV9	-	TRBJ2-1	TGTGCCAGCAGCACAGGACAGGGGGGTATAGCGGGAGTAAGGAATGAGCAGTTCTTC	CASSTGQGGIAGVRNEQFF
few	TRBV28	TRBD1	TRBJ2-7	TGTGCCAGCAGTTCTAGACAGGGAATCTACGAGCAGTACTTC	CASSSRQGIYEQYF
-	TRBV9	-	TRBJ1-1	TGTGCCAGCAGCGTAGTTAAAGGCCTCCAGGACACTGAAGCTTTCTTT	CASSVVKGLQDTEAFF
-	TRBV6-5	-	TRBJ1-1	TGTGCCAGCAGTTCCTTCGGACAGACCATGAACACTGAAGCTTTCTTT	CASSSFGQTMNTEAFF
-	TRBV28	TRBD2	TRBJ2-1	TGTGCCAGCAGCCTCCCCGGGACTAGCGGGTACAATGAGCAGTTCTTC	CASSLPGTSGYNEQFF
-	TRBV7-9	-	TRBJ1-6	TGTGCCAGCAGCTTAGAACAATATAATTCACCCCTCCACTTT	CASSLEQYNSPLHF
-	TRBV5-1	TRBD1	TRBJ2-5	TGCGCCAGCAGCCTCGGGACAGAAGAGACCCAGTACTTC	CASSLGTEETQYF
-	TRBV15	-	TRBJ1-4	TGTGCCACCAGCAGAGTAGTGGGCGGGAATAATGAAAAACTGTTTTTT	CATSRVVGGNNEKLFF
once	TRBV16	TRBD1	TRBJ2-2	TGTGCCAGCAGCCAATCGGGACAGGTCACCGGGGAGCTGTTTTTT	CASSQSGQVTGELFF